Presented here are 9 T cell receptor beta chains from one specimen sequenced in a study of identifying expanded T cells in peripheral blood. Clones were sequenced by immunoSEQ multiplex PCR, and TCRdb holds only the in-frame ones, with some missing. This sample yields tens of thousands of clones, of which about 91% are seen a single time; approximately 4% belongs to the top ten. The material sequenced was blood. These receptors were collected from a person between 18 and 75 years old in good health.

This sequence joins TRBV6-1 and TRBJ1-2; a possible D gene is TRBD1 (5 bases). Trimming cost V 4 bases and J 2 bases, with 8 bases left between them. Germline V lookup: CDR1 MNHNS, CDR2 SASEGT. This CDR3 has 13 residues. CDR3 in amino acids: CASSATENYGYTF. Written as DNA, the CDR3 is TGTGCCAGCAGTGCGACAGAGAACTATGGCTACACCTTC.

The gene calls are TRBV10-2 and TRBJ1-5, with a tentative D call TRBD1 (5 bases). Germline CDR1 reads WSHSY; CDR2 reads SAAADI. With 3 bases removed from V and 0 bases from J, the gap between germline ends came to 12 bases. This CDR3 has 16 amino acids. The CDR3 coding sequence is TGCGCCAGCAGTGACGGTACAGGTTATAGCAATCAGCCCCAGCATTTT. This codes for CASSDGTGYSNQPQHF.

The gene calls are TRBV7-2 and TRBJ1-6; no reliable D call. The germline gives CDR1 SGHTA, CDR2 FQGNSA. The CDR3 length is 11 residues. The ends were cut back, 6 bases at V and 8 bases at J, with 5 bases in the middle. The CDR3 nucleotides read TGTGCCAGCAGGGATGATTCACCCCTCCACTTT. Translated, it gives CASRDDSPLHF.

Ten or more counts support this clone. This chain joins TRBV6-4 and TRBJ2-1; possibly TRBD1 for D (7 bases). Trimming took 4 bases from V and 10 from J, leaving 17 bases between them. CDR1 and CDR2 (germline): MRHNA, SNTAGT. This CDR3 is built from 14 residues. CDR3 region: CASSAQGGGGEQFF. The CDR3 DNA is TGTGCCAGCAGTGCCCAGGGGGGCGGCGGCGAGCAGTTCTTC.

This clone was seen more than once but under ten times. This sequence joins TRBV27 and TRBJ1-2; D is perhaps TRBD1 (5 bases). This CDR3 comprises 14 residues. Germline lookup yields CDR1 MNHEY and CDR2 SMNVEV (reference sequence). V lost 2 bases and J 4 bases, leaving 11 bases between the germline ends. The CDR3 sequence: CASSLGQGGYGYTF. The DNA of the CDR3 is TGTGCCAGCAGTTTAGGGCAGGGCGGCTATGGCTACACCTTC.

The V gene is TRBV19, the J gene TRBJ2-6, with 8 positions matching TRBD1. Germline CDR1 and CDR2: LNHDA and SQIVND (reference sequence). The CDR3 spans 16 residues. Germline trimming cut 7 bases from V and 1 base from J; bases unmatched to any gene: 6. The CDR3 sequence is CASTLTGASGANVLTF. CDR3 DNA: TGTGCCAGTACCTTGACAGGGGCGTCTGGGGCCAACGTCCTGACTTTC.

The chain links TRBV10-3 to TRBJ1-4; 7 bases are shared with TRBD1. Germline lookup yields CDR1 ENHRY and CDR2 SYGVKD. Trimming cost V 8 bases and J 6 bases; bases outside gene matches: 9. This CDR3 comprises 14 residues. CDR3 residues: CAISKGASDEKLFF. The CDR3 coding sequence is TGTGCCATCTCTAAGGGGGCGTCTGATGAAAAACTGTTTTTT.

This chain joins TRBV5-1 and TRBJ2-5; D uncertain. Germline values: CDR1 SGHRS, CDR2 YFSETQ. The V and J ends lost 5 bases and 5 bases respectively, with 10 bases between them. CDR3 length: 12 amino acids. CDR3: CASRYQGETQYF. CDR3 DNA: TGCGCCAGCAGGTATCAAGGCGAGACCCAGTACTTC.

The V and J genes are TRBV4-3 and TRBJ2-7; maybe TRBD2 (6 bases). The CDR3 loop spans 15 amino acids. Germline CDR1 reads LGHNA; CDR2 reads YSLEER. Trimming cost V 5 bases and J 0 bases, with 14 bases left between them. The CDR3 protein is CASSSSPGLSYEQYF. CDR3 nucleotide sequence: TGCGCCAGCAGCTCAAGTCCGGGACTCTCCTACGAGCAGTACTTC.